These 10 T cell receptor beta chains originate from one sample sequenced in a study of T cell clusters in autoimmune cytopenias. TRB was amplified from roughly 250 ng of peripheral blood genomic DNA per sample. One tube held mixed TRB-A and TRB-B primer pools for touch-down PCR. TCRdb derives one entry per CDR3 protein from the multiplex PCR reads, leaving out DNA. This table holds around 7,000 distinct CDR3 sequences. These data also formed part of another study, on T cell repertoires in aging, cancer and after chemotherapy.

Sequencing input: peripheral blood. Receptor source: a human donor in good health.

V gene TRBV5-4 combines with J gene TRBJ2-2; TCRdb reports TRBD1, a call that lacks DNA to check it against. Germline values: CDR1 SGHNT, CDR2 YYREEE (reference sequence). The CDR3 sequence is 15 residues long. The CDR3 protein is CASRSQGANTGELFF.

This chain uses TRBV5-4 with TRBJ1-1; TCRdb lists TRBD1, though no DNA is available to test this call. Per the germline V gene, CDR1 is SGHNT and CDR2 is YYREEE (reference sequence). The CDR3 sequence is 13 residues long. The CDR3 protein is CANGDRGRPEAFF.

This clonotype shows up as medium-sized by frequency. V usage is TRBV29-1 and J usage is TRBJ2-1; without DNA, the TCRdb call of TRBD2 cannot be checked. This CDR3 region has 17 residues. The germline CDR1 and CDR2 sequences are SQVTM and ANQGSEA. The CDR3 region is CSVEDTPLAETYNEQFF.

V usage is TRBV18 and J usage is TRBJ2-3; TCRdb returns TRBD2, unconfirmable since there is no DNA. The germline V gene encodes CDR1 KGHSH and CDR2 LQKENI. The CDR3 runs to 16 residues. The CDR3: CASSPNSGASTDTQYF.

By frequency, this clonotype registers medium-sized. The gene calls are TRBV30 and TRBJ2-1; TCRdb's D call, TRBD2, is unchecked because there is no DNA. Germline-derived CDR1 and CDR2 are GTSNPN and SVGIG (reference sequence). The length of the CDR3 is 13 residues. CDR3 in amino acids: CAYEREGVNEQFF.

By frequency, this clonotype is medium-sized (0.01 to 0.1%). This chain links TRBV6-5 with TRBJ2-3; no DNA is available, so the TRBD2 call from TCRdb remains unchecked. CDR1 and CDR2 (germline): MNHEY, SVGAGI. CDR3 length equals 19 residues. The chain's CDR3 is CASSPDPGLAGVPTDTQYF.

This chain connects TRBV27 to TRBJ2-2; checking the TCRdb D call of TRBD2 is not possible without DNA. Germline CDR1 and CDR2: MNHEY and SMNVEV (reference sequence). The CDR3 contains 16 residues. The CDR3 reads CASSFVTSGMTGELFF.

The CDR3 region is CASSLKATPIGYTF. This chain connects TRBV6-5 to TRBJ1-2. Looked up from germline, CDR1 is MNHEY and CDR2 is SVGAGI. The CDR3 is made up of 14 amino acids.

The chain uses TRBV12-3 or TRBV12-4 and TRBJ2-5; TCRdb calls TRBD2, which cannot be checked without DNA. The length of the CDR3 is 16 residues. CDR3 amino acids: CASTTPVAGGPETQYF.

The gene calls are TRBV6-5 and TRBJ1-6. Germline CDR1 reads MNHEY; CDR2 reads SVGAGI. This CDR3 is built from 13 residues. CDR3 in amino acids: CASSDRQGLSLHF.